These 28 T cell receptor beta chains were sequenced from one sample in a study of cytomegalovirus exposure and HLA in healthy donors. PCR amplification relied on 60 Vbeta primers (plus 13 Jbeta primers). The table came from immunoSEQ multiplex PCR; TCRdb's copy has only in-frame clones and leaves some out. The sample holds about 52,000 clones, more than 65% seen once. Sequencing was carried out using PBMCs. The receptors originated from a woman aged 50 to 60 in good health and CMV-seronegative.

The J gene is TRBJ1-5, the V gene TRBV19; perhaps TRBD1 as D (5 bases). The length of the CDR3 is 14 residues. From germline, CDR1 is LNHDA and CDR2 SQIVND (reference sequence). With 9 bases removed from V and 5 bases from J, the gap between germline ends came to 17 bases. For the CDR3, the DNA is TGTGCCAGCACTACCGGGGGAAGGGATCAGCCCCAGCATTTT. Protein product: CASTTGGRDQPQHF.

J is TRBJ2-7 and V is TRBV5-1; 8 nucleotides align to TRBD1. Germline V gives CDR1 SGHRS, CDR2 YFSETQ. The V segment lost 1 base and the J segment 4 bases; nucleotides outside the gene matches: 7. CDR3 size: 15 residues. The chain's CDR3 is CASSLWRQGTYEQYF. The CDR3 DNA reads as TGCGCCAGCAGCTTGTGGAGACAGGGGACTTACGAGCAGTACTTC.

The rearrangement uses TRBV28 and TRBJ1-1; 11 nucleotides agree with TRBD1. CDR3 length: 14 residues. Germline-derived CDR1 and CDR2 are MDHEN and SYDVKM. V lost 3 bases to trimming and J lost 8 bases; unmatched junction nucleotides: 5. CDR3 bases: TGTGCCAGCAGTTTGTCGGGACAGGGGGTCGAAGCTTTCTTT. This gives the protein CASSLSGQGVEAFF.

As concerns this clone: This specimen includes other DNA sequences encoding the same CDR3. The chain links TRBV18 to TRBJ1-5, with no clear D. CDR1 and CDR2 (germline): KGHSH, LQKENI. Deletions cut 3 bases from V and 2 bases from J, with 5 bases between. This CDR3 is built from 13 residues. The CDR3 spells CASSPEGNQPQHF. CDR3 DNA sequence: TGTGCCAGCTCACCGGAGGGCAATCAGCCCCAGCATTTT.

Here the CDR3 reads CASSLYRGSEAFF. CDR3 DNA: TGTGCCAGCAGTTTATACAGGGGGTCTGAAGCTTTCTTT. The rearrangement links TRBV27 to TRBJ1-1; TRBD1 matches 8 bases. The germline gives CDR1 MNHEY, CDR2 SMNVEV (reference sequence). J was trimmed by 6 bases and V by 1 base; bases with no gene match: 1. The CDR3 runs 13 residues.

The chain is built from TRBV18 and TRBJ2-6; D is unclear. This CDR3 comprises 15 residues. The germline V and J ends were trimmed by 2 bases and 0 bases, with 5 bases remaining between them. In germline, CDR1 is KGHSH, CDR2 LQKENI. CDR3 sequence: CASSPASSGANVLTF. CDR3 DNA sequence: TGTGCCAGCTCACCAGCGAGCTCTGGGGCCAACGTCCTGACTTTC.

The V gene is TRBV19, the J gene TRBJ2-4, with no clear D. Between the trimmed V and J ends, which lost 5 bases and 0 bases, there was a span of 14 bases. Per germline, CDR1 LNHDA and CDR2 SQIVND (reference sequence). This CDR3 region has 16 residues. The CDR3 bases are TGTGCCAGTAGTCGACACGGCGATTTAGCCAAAAACATTCAGTACTTC. Amino acid sequence: CASSRHGDLAKNIQYF.

V and J are TRBV14 and TRBJ1-3; TRBD1 might be the D (5 bases). The CDR3 consists of 15 residues. The germline CDR1 and CDR2 sequences are SGHDN and FVKESK. Deletions cut 4 bases from V and 4 bases from J, with 14 bases between. CDR3 amino acids: CASSRFRTSGNTIYF. CDR3 nucleotides: TGTGCCAGCAGCCGCTTTAGGACAAGCGGAAACACCATATATTTT.

In this sample, this clone turned up a few times. The V gene is TRBV7-9, the J gene TRBJ1-1; possible D gene TRBD1, 5 bases. CDR1 and CDR2 (germline): SEHNR, FQNEAQ (reference sequence). The CDR3 contains 13 residues. V dropped 2 bases and J dropped 11 bases, with 15 bases sitting between them. CDR3 sequence reads: CASSLSDLNRAFF. In DNA, the CDR3 is TGTGCCAGCAGCTTATCGGATTTAAACAGGGCTTTCTTT.

This sequence joins TRBV27 and TRBJ2-1; 8 nucleotides match TRBD2. V dropped 4 bases and J dropped 4; count of bases not matched to a gene: 18. Germline CDR1 is MNHEY and CDR2 is SMNVEV (reference sequence). The CDR3 loop spans 19 amino acids. The CDR3: CASSSSYASGIAGYNEQFF. In DNA, the CDR3 is TGTGCCAGCAGTTCTAGTTACGCCTCCGGAATAGCGGGATACAATGAGCAGTTCTTC.

This clone turned up a few times. The gene calls are TRBV11-1 and TRBJ1-2; D not certain. Trimming removed 4 bases from V and 4 bases from J, with 10 bases in between. Germline V lookup: CDR1 SGHAT, CDR2 FQDESV (reference sequence). CDR3 length: 13 residues. The CDR3 protein is CASSSGSSYGYTF. CDR3 in DNA: TGTGCCAGCAGCTCGGGGAGTTCCTATGGCTACACCTTC.

J is TRBJ1-3 and V is TRBV2; D is possibly TRBD1 (6 bases). Deletions cut 6 bases from V and 0 bases from J, with 12 bases between. The CDR3 length is 15 residues. CDR1 and CDR2 from the germline V gene are SNHLY and FYNNEI. The CDR3 DNA reads TGTGCCAGCAGCCCTGGGGGGGCCTCTGGAAACACCATATATTTT. Its protein is CASSPGGASGNTIYF. The full variable domain, with the rest looked up from reference TRBV2 and TRBJ1-3, is EPEVTQTPSHQVTQMGQEVILRCVPISNHLYFYWYRQILGQKVEFLVSFYNNEISEKSEIFDDQFSVERPDGSNFTLKIRSTKLEDSAMYFCASSPGGASGNTIYFGEGSWLTVV.

V usage is TRBV25-1 and J usage is TRBJ1-1; no reliable D call. The germline V gene has CDR1 MGHDK and CDR2 SYGVNS. The CDR3 totals 14 residues. Trimming removed 4 bases from V and 7 bases from J, with 16 bases in between. The CDR3 DNA follows: TGTGCCAGCAGTGGAGGAGGGAGCCAAAGTGAAGCTTTCTTT. This codes for CASSGGGSQSEAFF.

The gene calls are TRBV10-2 and TRBJ2-1; 9 nucleotides align to TRBD2. J gave up 7 bases and V 3 bases, and 13 bases lay outside the gene matches. The length of the CDR3 is 17 residues. Germline loops: CDR1 WSHSY, CDR2 SAAADI. The CDR3 nucleotides read TGCGCCAGCAGTGACCAAATAGCGGGAGTAGGGATAAATGAGCAGTTCTTC. As protein: CASSDQIAGVGINEQFF.

In this sample, this clone turned up a few times. The V and J genes are TRBV25-1 and TRBJ1-2; D might be TRBD1 (5 bases). Trimming left V 2 bases short and J 3 bases short, with 10 bases between. Germline CDR1 and CDR2: MGHDK and SYGVNS. There are 14 residues in the CDR3. The CDR3 here is CASSEDSLDYGYTF. In DNA form, the CDR3 reads TGTGCCAGCAGTGAAGACAGTCTCGACTATGGCTACACCTTC.

The V call is TRBV27, the J call TRBJ2-5, with a weak D call TRBD2 (5 bases). V gave up 3 bases and J gave up 5 bases, with 13 bases separating them. Germline CDR1 reads MNHEY; CDR2 reads SMNVEV (reference sequence). CDR3 size: 14 residues. CDR3 in amino acids: CASSFERAGETQYF. The CDR3 nucleotides read TGTGCCAGCAGTTTTGAAAGGGCGGGCGAGACCCAGTACTTC.

V usage is TRBV7-6 and J usage is TRBJ2-1, with 8 bases identical to TRBD1. This CDR3 spans 13 amino acids. Germline loops: CDR1 SGHVS, CDR2 FNYEAQ. Unmatched junction bases numbered 4, after V lost 3 bases and J lost 9 bases. The CDR3 DNA reads TGTGCCAGCAGCTTGGGACAGGCGGGTGAGCAGTTCTTC. Translated: CASSLGQAGEQFF.

This clone was observed a few times. V gene TRBV6-5 combines with J gene TRBJ2-7, with D possibly being TRBD1 (6 bases). Germline CDR1 reads MNHEY; CDR2 reads SVGAGI. The V gene lost 0 bases and the J gene lost 6 bases, with 18 bases spanning the gap. The CDR3 has 16 amino acids. CDR3 sequence (DNA): TGTGCCAGCAGTTACTCGAGGGCAGGGGAGTTTCCCGAGCAGTACTTC. This codes for CASSYSRAGEFPEQYF.

This chain links TRBV7-9 with TRBJ1-5; perhaps TRBD1 as D (5 bases). This CDR3 has 12 amino acids. Looked up from germline, CDR1 is SEHNR and CDR2 is FQNEAQ (reference sequence). V was cut by 1 base and J by 7 bases, with 5 bases left in between. CDR3 residues: CASSLGQQPQHF. DNA of the CDR3: TGTGCCAGCAGCTTAGGACAGCAGCCCCAGCATTTT.

In its sample, this clone was seen once. The chain couples TRBV28 to TRBJ1-2; maybe TRBD1 (6 bases). The CDR3 has 14 amino acids. Trimming took off 3 bases at V and 7 bases at J, with 15 bases between the two ends. The germline gives CDR1 MDHEN, CDR2 SYDVKM. Written as DNA, the CDR3 is TGTGCCAGCAGTTTGCCTTCCACAGGGCCTGGCTACACCTTC. Protein product: CASSLPSTGPGYTF.

The chain recombines TRBV19 with TRBJ1-2; no definite D call. The CDR3 is 12 residues long. The V gene lost 0 bases and the J gene lost 8 bases, with 7 bases spanning the gap. The germline gives CDR1 LNHDA, CDR2 SQIVND (reference sequence). The CDR3 DNA sequence: TGTGCCAGTAGTATAGAACTTTCGGGCTACACCTTC. Translation: CASSIELSGYTF.

The chain carries TRBV29-1 and TRBJ2-3; perhaps TRBD2 as D (5 bases). CDR3 length equals 13 residues. V was trimmed by 3 bases and J by 3 bases, leaving 10 bases between them. Germline-derived CDR1 and CDR2 are SQVTM and ANQGSEA. The CDR3 sequence: CSVDRGRTDTQYF. DNA of the CDR3: TGCAGCGTTGATCGGGGTAGGACAGATACGCAGTATTTT.

The chain couples TRBV30 to TRBJ1-1; TRBD1 is a possible D gene (5 bases). This CDR3 comprises 15 residues. Germline values: CDR1 GTSNPN, CDR2 SVGIG (reference sequence). CDR3 protein: CAQKEGPYMNTEAFF. CDR3 bases: TGTGCTCAAAAGGAGGGGCCGTACATGAACACTGAAGCTTTCTTT.

The rearrangement links TRBV28 to TRBJ2-7; D is perhaps TRBD2 (5 bases). Per germline, CDR1 MDHEN and CDR2 SYDVKM. The CDR3 is 13 amino acids. The germline V and J ends were trimmed by 7 bases and 2 bases, with 12 bases remaining between them. The CDR3 sequence is CASTAVPPYEQYF. The DNA of the CDR3 is TGTGCCAGCACAGCGGTCCCCCCCTACGAGCAGTACTTC.

This clone was recorded a few times. One junction end does not reproduce the germline sequence, and a read error may be involved. The rearrangement links TRBV7-6 to TRBJ2-1; 8 positions agree with TRBD1. There are 11 residues in the CDR3. Germline V CDR1 and CDR2: SGHVS, FNYEAQ. The CDR3 sequence is CASSLKQGAIF. The CDR3 DNA reads TGTGCCAGCAGCTTAAAGCAGGGGGCGATCTTC.

The J gene is TRBJ2-2, the V gene TRBV29-1, with D perhaps TRBD2 (6 bases). CDR1 SQVTM and CDR2 ANQGSEA come from the germline V gene. Trimming took 7 bases from V and 5 from J, leaving 8 bases between them. CDR3 size: 11 residues. In DNA form, the CDR3 reads TGCAGCGCTGGGAGGACCGGGGAGCTGTTTTTT. It specifies CSAGRTGELFF.

The chain's CDR3 is CAWSAQREVPYEQYF. In DNA, the CDR3 is TGTGCCTGGAGTGCCCAGCGGGAGGTACCCTACGAGCAGTACTTC. This sequence joins TRBV30 and TRBJ2-7; 9 bases line up with TRBD2. V lost 1 base to trimming and J lost 2 bases; unmatched junction nucleotides: 6. The V gene's germline CDR1 is GTSNPN and CDR2 SVGIG (reference sequence). The CDR3 runs to 15 residues.

The V call is TRBV18, the J call TRBJ2-1; 13 bases align to TRBD2. CDR3 size: 16 residues. Germline V gene sequence: CDR1 KGHSH, CDR2 LQKENI. V lost 4 bases to trimming and J lost 10 bases; unmatched junction nucleotides: 10. The CDR3 nucleotides read TGTGCCAGCTCACTAACAACATCGGGACTAGCGGGGGAGCAGTTCTTC. Amino acids: CASSLTTSGLAGEQFF.